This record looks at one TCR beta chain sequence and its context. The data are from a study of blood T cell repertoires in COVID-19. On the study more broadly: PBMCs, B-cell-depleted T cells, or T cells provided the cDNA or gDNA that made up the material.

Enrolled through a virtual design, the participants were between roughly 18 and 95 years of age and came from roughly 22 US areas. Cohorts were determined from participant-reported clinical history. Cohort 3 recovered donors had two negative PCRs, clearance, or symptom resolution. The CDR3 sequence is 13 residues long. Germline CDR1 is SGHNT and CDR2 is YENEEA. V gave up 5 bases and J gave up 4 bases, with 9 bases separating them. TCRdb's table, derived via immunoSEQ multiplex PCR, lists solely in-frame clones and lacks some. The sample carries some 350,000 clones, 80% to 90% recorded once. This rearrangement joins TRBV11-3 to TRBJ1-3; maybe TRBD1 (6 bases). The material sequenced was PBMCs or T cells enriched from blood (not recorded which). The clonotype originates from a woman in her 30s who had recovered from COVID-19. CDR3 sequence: CASSRDMGNTIYF. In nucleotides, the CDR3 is TGTGCCAGCAGCCGGGACATGGGAAACACCATATATTTT.